What follows are 20 T cell receptor beta chains derived from one specimen sequenced in a study of metastatic and nonmetastatic thyroid tumors (dated by TCRdb to the early 2020s). Library preparation employed PCR. TCRdb records Illumina HiSeq 4000 as the sequencer. TCRdb reran the public reads through fastp at Q25 and MiXCR, keeping productive beta chains. Present in this sample are roughly 35,000 clones, around 17% of which were seen just once. The ten largest clones add up to 3.4% of the sample. No patient had received any treatment before thyroid surgery. Material for sequencing was blood. The receptors come from a female donor with papillary thyroid cancer or a benign thyroid nodule (not recorded which). Some clones in this sample may be carry-over from other donors' samples.

Many counts were recorded for this clone. This rearrangement joins TRBV5-1 to TRBJ2-3, with a tentative D call TRBD1 (5 bases). Trimming cost V 0 bases and J 2 bases, with 10 bases left between them. The CDR3 extends over 15 amino acids. CDR1 SGHRS and CDR2 YFSETQ come from the germline V gene. The chain's CDR3 is CASSLAGQPTDTQYF. The DNA for the CDR3 is TGCGCCAGCAGCTTGGCAGGGCAACCCACAGATACGCAGTATTTT.

This clone was seen more than once but under ten times. This could be a read error, since a much larger clone is one nucleotide away. The chain employs TRBV6-1 and TRBJ1-1; D unresolved. Germline CDR1 MNHNS, CDR2 SASEGT. CDR3 size: 14 residues. The CDR3: CVSSGPLVSTEAFF. The DNA of the CDR3 is TGTGTCAGCAGTGGACCCTTAGTGAGCACTGAAGCTTTCTTT.

This clone counts as medium-sized. This chain uses TRBV6-1 with TRBJ2-7, with D possibly matching TRBD2 (6 bases). V was clipped by 7 bases and J by 2 bases, with 15 bases between them. Germline lookup yields CDR1 MNHNS and CDR2 SASEGT. The length of the CDR3 is 14 residues. Written as DNA, the CDR3 is TGTGCCAGCACCTCTAGCGTAGGGACCTACGAGCAGTACTTC. Its translation is CASTSSVGTYEQYF.

To note about this clone: One end of the junction is discordant with germline, which a read error may explain. CDR3 DNA sequence: TGTTCCAGCAGCCAATCCGGACCCGGCCGGTTGGTCAAAAACATTCAGTACTTC. The encoded protein is CSSSQSGPGRLVKNIQYF. The chain uses TRBV3-1 and TRBJ2-4; D not certain. The CDR3 is 18 amino acids. Germline V lookup: CDR1 LGHDT, CDR2 YNNKEL (reference sequence).

V gene TRBV7-3 combines with J gene TRBJ2-5; D gene ambiguous. V was shortened by 0 bases and J by 7 bases, with 15 bases between the two germline ends. Germline CDR1 is SGHTA and CDR2 is FQGTGA. The CDR3 consists of 15 residues. CDR3 sequence reads: CASSLTDRFMATQYF. The CDR3 DNA is TGTGCCAGCAGCTTAACAGATCGTTTTATGGCGACCCAGTACTTC.

This clone showed up many times. The gene calls are TRBV29-1 and TRBJ1-1; D is uncertain. There are 11 residues in the CDR3. V shed 1 base and J shed 9 bases, with 9 bases lying between them. Germline V gene lookup returns CDR1 SQVTM and CDR2 ANQGSEA. CDR3 residues: CSVEVTFQAFF. Here the CDR3 DNA reads TGCAGCGTTGAAGTTACGTTCCAAGCTTTCTTT. The whole variable domain, remainder taken from reference TRBV29-1 and TRBJ1-1, is SAVISQKPSRDICQRGTSLTIQCQVDSQVTMMFWYRQQPGQSLTLIATANQGSEATYESGFVIDKFPISRPNLTFSTLTVSNMSPEDSSIYLCSVEVTFQAFFGQGTRLTVV.

In this sample, this clone turned up many times. This chain uses TRBV20-1 with TRBJ1-3, with D perhaps TRBD1 (5 bases). Germline CDR1 reads DFQATT; CDR2 reads SNEGSKA (reference sequence). CDR3 length equals 14 residues. V lost 3 bases and J 2 bases, leaving 11 bases between the germline ends. The CDR3 reads CSASPGGAGNTIYF. The DNA for the CDR3 is TGCAGTGCTAGCCCTGGAGGGGCTGGAAACACCATATATTTT.

This clone occurred many times. This chain connects TRBV7-8 to TRBJ2-7, with 7 bases that match TRBD1. The CDR3 spans 13 residues. CDR1 is SGHVS, CDR2 FQNEAQ, per germline. Unmatched junction bases numbered 3, after V lost 5 bases and J lost 2 bases. CDR3 nucleotides: TGTGCCAGCAGCCACGGGACAGCCTACGAGCAGTACTTC. Translating gives CASSHGTAYEQYF.

This clone was counted many times. The chain has TRBV5-5 and TRBJ1-5, with D unresolved. This CDR3 comprises 14 residues. Germline V gene sequence: CDR1 SGHKS, CDR2 YYEKEE (reference sequence). V gave up 0 bases and J gave up 2 bases, with 6 bases separating them. The CDR3 region has the DNA TGTGCCAGCAGCTTGGCGGGCGGCAATCAGCCCCAGCATTTT. Its translation is CASSLAGGNQPQHF. Filled out from reference TRBV5-5 and TRBJ1-5, the complete variable domain reads DAGVTQSPTHLIKTRGQQVTLRCSPISGHKSVSWYQQVLGQGPQFIFQYYEKEERGRGNFPDRFSARQFPNYSSELNVNALLLGDSALYLCASSLAGGNQPQHFGDGTRLSIL.

This clone was counted many times. Being one base from a much bigger clone, this may be a read error. The genes are TRBV5-4 and TRBJ1-2; weak D call: TRBD1 (5 bases). CDR3 size: 13 residues. Trimming took off 4 bases at V and 8 bases at J, with 15 bases between the two ends. Germline V gene data show CDR1 as SGHNT and CDR2 as YYREEE (reference sequence). CDR3 sequence (DNA): TGTGCCAGCAGCCCCGGGGCGGGGCGCGGCTACACCTTC. This translates into CASSPGAGRGYTF.

This chain links TRBV9 with TRBJ2-7; TRBD1 agrees at 9 bases. V dropped 7 bases and J dropped 6; count of bases not matched to a gene: 5. The CDR3 is made up of 12 amino acids. Germline loops: CDR1 SGDLS, CDR2 YYNGEE. The CDR3 protein is CASGTGIGEQYF. In DNA form, the CDR3 reads TGTGCCAGCGGGACAGGGATCGGCGAGCAGTACTTC.

In its sample, this clone was seen many times. The chain uses TRBV7-9 and TRBJ2-1; 7 bases are a match to TRBD2. The V segment lost 1 base and the J segment 3 bases; nucleotides outside the gene matches: 9. CDR3 length: 17 residues. Germline V gene sequence: CDR1 SEHNR, CDR2 FQNEAQ (reference sequence). CDR3 amino acids: CASSLGGRAGHYNEQFF. CDR3 DNA: TGTGCCAGCAGCTTAGGAGGGAGGGCGGGCCACTACAATGAGCAGTTCTTC.

V usage is TRBV2 and J usage is TRBJ1-5; D is ambiguous. Germline lookup yields CDR1 SNHLY and CDR2 FYNNEI. V lost 4 bases and J lost 3, with 16 bases in between. This CDR3 contains 16 residues. The CDR3 DNA is TGTGCCAGCAGTGCTAAACATGGCCCCCACAATCAGCCCCAGCATTTT. Amino acid sequence: CASSAKHGPHNQPQHF.

The genes are TRBV5-1 and TRBJ2-7, with no clear D. The CDR3 has 17 amino acids. V was trimmed by 3 bases and J by 2 bases, leaving 21 bases between them. Germline CDR1 reads SGHRS; CDR2 reads YFSETQ. CDR3 DNA: TGCGCCAGCAGCTACGTGGTTGGAGACGCGTCGGCCTACGAGCAGTACTTC. Protein product: CASSYVVGDASAYEQYF.

This clone has more than one count but fewer than ten. With a much larger clone just one base away, this may be a read error. This sequence joins TRBV25-1 and TRBJ2-3, with D hard to call. V was shortened by 8 bases and J by 2 bases, with 8 bases between the two germline ends. CDR1 and CDR2 from the germline V gene are MGHDK and SYGVNS. The CDR3 covers 12 residues. CDR3 protein: CASYKFTDTQYF. CDR3 bases: TGTGCCAGCTACAAATTCACAGATACGCAGTATTTT. The variable domain in full, with the rest retrieved from reference TRBV25-1 and TRBJ2-3, is EADIYQTPRYLVIGTGKKITLECSQTMGHDKMYWYQQDPGMELHLIHYSYGVNSTEKGDLSSESTVSRIRTEHFPLTLESARPSHTSQYLCASYKFTDTQYFGPGTRLTVL.

This clone has ten or more counts. The chain is built from TRBV18 and TRBJ2-1; D is perhaps TRBD1 or TRBD2 (6 bases each). From germline, CDR1 is KGHSH and CDR2 LQKENI. Trimming cost V 1 base and J 4 bases, with 20 bases left between them. The CDR3 sequence is 18 residues long. In nucleotides, the CDR3 is TGTGCCAGCTCACCACTTTCCCAAGCGGAGGGGGGTTACAATGAGCAGTTCTTC. Its translation is CASSPLSQAEGGYNEQFF. Variable domain in full (rest from reference TRBV18 and TRBJ2-1): NAGVMQNPRHLVRRRGQEARLRCSPMKGHSHVYWYRQLPEEGLKFMVYLQKENIIDESGMPKERFSAEFPKEGPSILRIQQVVRGDSAAYFCASSPLSQAEGGYNEQFFGPGTRLTVL.

This sequence joins TRBV20-1 and TRBJ2-3, with 7 bases identical to TRBD1. With V trimmed by 5 bases and J by 4 bases, 6 bases remained unmatched. Germline CDR1 reads DFQATT; CDR2 reads SNEGSKA (reference sequence). The CDR3 spans 13 residues. CDR3 nucleotide sequence: TGCAGTGCTGGTGGGACAGTCTCAGATACGCAGTATTTT. This codes for CSAGGTVSDTQYF.

This clone turned up a few times. An end of the junction does not agree with germline; a read error may underlie this. The chain joins TRBV4-2 to TRBJ2-1, with 7 bases that match TRBD2. CDR3 length: 20 amino acids. From germline, CDR1 is LGHNA and CDR2 YNFKEQ. In DNA, the CDR3 is TGTGCCATCAGCCAGCCGGGGGGAAGTTGGGCGCCGAGCTCCTACAATGAGCAGTTCTTC. The encoded protein is CAISQPGGSWAPSSYNEQFF.

This clone was recorded many times. This sequence joins TRBV7-2 and TRBJ2-1; D remains ambiguous. Trimming cost V 1 base and J 10 bases, with 11 bases left between them. The CDR3 sequence is 13 residues long. CDR1 is SGHTA and CDR2 is FQGNSA in the germline V gene. CDR3 coding DNA: TGTGCCAGCAGCTTAGGTTTGACGCGGGAGCAGTTCTTC. Its translation: CASSLGLTREQFF.

The chain joins TRBV5-1 to TRBJ2-3; perhaps TRBD1 as D (5 bases). The CDR3 consists of 14 residues. The V end was cut by 1 base, the J end by 4 bases, with 10 bases between. Germline loops: CDR1 SGHRS, CDR2 YFSETQ. The DNA of the CDR3 is TGCGCCAGCAGCTTGCGGCAGGGCTCAGATACGCAGTATTTT. This sequence encodes CASSLRQGSDTQYF.